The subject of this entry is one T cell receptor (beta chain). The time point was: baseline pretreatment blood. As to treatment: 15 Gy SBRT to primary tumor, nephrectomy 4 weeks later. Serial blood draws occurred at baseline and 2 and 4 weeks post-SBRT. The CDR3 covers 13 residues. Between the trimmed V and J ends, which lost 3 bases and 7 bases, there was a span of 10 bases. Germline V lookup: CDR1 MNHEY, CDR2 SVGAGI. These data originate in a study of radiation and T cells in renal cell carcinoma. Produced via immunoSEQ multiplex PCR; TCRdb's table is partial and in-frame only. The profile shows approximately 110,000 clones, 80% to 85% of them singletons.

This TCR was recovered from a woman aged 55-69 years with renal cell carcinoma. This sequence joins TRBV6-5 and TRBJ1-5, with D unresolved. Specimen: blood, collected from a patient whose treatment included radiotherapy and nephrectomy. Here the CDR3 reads CASSYRVGQPQHF. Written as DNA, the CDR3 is TGTGCCAGCAGTTATAGGGTAGGGCAGCCCCAGCATTTT.